Listed here are 18 T cell receptor beta chains from one sample, sequenced in a study of OX40 agonist ivuxolimab in advanced cancers. The data were produced by immunoSEQ multiplex PCR, yet TCRdb's version contains in-frame clones alone and is incomplete. Here the sample spans about 42,000 clones, 82% being singletons. Specimen: CD4+ or CD8+ T cells sorted from blood, collected in a trial of the OX40 agonist ivuxolimab. Receptors originate from an adult with an advanced solid tumor such as melanoma, head and neck, liver or kidney cancer.

The rearrangement uses TRBV2 and TRBJ2-3; D gene ambiguous. The CDR3 consists of 15 residues. V was cut by 4 bases and J by 7 bases, with 18 bases left in between. The V gene's germline CDR1 is SNHLY and CDR2 FYNNEI. The CDR3 DNA reads TGTGCCAGCAGTGCGCCGTCTGGGATGCTGTATACGCAGTATTTT. Translation gives CASSAPSGMLYTQYF.

The V gene is TRBV5-6, the J gene TRBJ2-3, with D possibly called TRBD1 or TRBD2 (5 bases each). The CDR3 is made up of 17 amino acids. V lost 0 bases, J lost 3 bases, and 17 bases lay in between. Germline V gene data show CDR1 as SGHDT and CDR2 as YYEEEE. CDR3 protein: CASSLAWGPPETDTQYF. As DNA, the CDR3 is TGTGCCAGCAGCTTGGCCTGGGGACCCCCCGAGACAGATACGCAGTATTTT. The whole variable domain, filled in from reference TRBV5-6 and TRBJ2-3, reads DAGVTQSPTHLIKTRGQQVTLRCSPKSGHDTVSWYQQALGQGPQFIFQYYEEEERQRGNFPDRFSGHQFPNYSSELNVNALLLGDSALYLCASSLAWGPPETDTQYFGPGTRLTVL.

The chain uses TRBV7-9 and TRBJ2-5, with 7 bases fitting TRBD1. Trimming took 6 bases from V and 7 from J; bases not matched to a gene: 11. The germline V gene encodes CDR1 SEHNR and CDR2 FQNEAQ (reference sequence). The CDR3 loop spans 14 amino acids. CDR3 amino acids: CASSYDRAKATQYF. The DNA of the CDR3 is TGTGCCAGCAGTTACGACAGGGCAAAGGCGACCCAGTACTTC.

The chain has TRBV2 and TRBJ1-2; 9 nucleotides line up with TRBD1. CDR1 is SNHLY, CDR2 FYNNEI, per germline. The length of the CDR3 is 13 residues. V lost 6 bases to trimming and J lost 8 bases; unmatched junction nucleotides: 7. CDR3 residues: CASRGQGERGYTF. The CDR3 DNA reads TGTGCCAGCAGGGGACAGGGAGAAAGGGGCTACACCTTC. Full variable domain (outside the CDR3, taken from reference TRBV2 and TRBJ1-2): EPEVTQTPSHQVTQMGQEVILRCVPISNHLYFYWYRQILGQKVEFLVSFYNNEISEKSEIFDDQFSVERPDGSNFTLKIRSTKLEDSAMYFCASRGQGERGYTFGSGTRLTVV.

The chain combines TRBV28 with TRBJ2-5; a weak D match, TRBD2 (5 bases). This CDR3 has 14 amino acids. Looked up from germline, CDR1 is MDHEN and CDR2 is SYDVKM. The V end was cut by 6 bases, the J end by 4 bases, with 15 bases between. The CDR3 nucleotides are TGTGCCAGCAGGGGCGAGGGCCTCGGAGAGACCCAGTACTTC. Translating it yields CASRGEGLGETQYF.

DNA of the CDR3: TGTGCCAGCAGCCCGACAGGGGCCAATCAGCCCCAGCATTTT. Residues: CASSPTGANQPQHF. V and J are TRBV7-2 and TRBJ1-5; TRBD1 aligns across 8 bases. Per the germline V gene, CDR1 is SGHTA and CDR2 is FQGNSA. J lost 3 bases, V lost 5 bases, and 3 bases had no gene match. CDR3 length equals 14 residues.

The chain couples TRBV7-2 to TRBJ2-1; the D gene could be TRBD1 or TRBD2 (5 bases each). The CDR3 totals 13 residues. Trimming removed 5 bases from V and 4 bases from J, with 9 bases in between. The germline gives CDR1 SGHTA, CDR2 FQGNSA. The CDR3 protein is CASSGDLYNEQFF. Here the CDR3 DNA reads TGTGCCAGCAGCGGGGACCTTTACAATGAGCAGTTCTTC.

This clone was detected only a few times. This sequence joins TRBV9 and TRBJ1-2; D ambiguous. The CDR3 runs to 14 residues. V shed 0 bases and J shed 3 bases, with 9 bases lying between them. CDR1 is SGDLS and CDR2 is YYNGEE in the germline V gene. The CDR3 nucleotides are TGTGCCAGCAGCGTAGACGGCAGCGACTATGGCTACACCTTC. Protein product: CASSVDGSDYGYTF.

The chain joins TRBV2 to TRBJ1-5; a weak D match, TRBD1 (5 bases). Germline V gene data show CDR1 as SNHLY and CDR2 as FYNNEI. The germline V and J ends were trimmed by 2 bases and 7 bases, with 12 bases remaining between them. This CDR3 is built from 14 residues. The CDR3 DNA follows: TGTGCCAGCAGTGAATTTGGGGGGGGACAGCCCCAGCATTTT. Amino acids: CASSEFGGGQPQHF.

The rearrangement joins TRBV27 to TRBJ1-5, with D perhaps TRBD1 (6 bases). V was shortened by 5 bases and J by 4 bases, with 9 bases between the two germline ends. Germline V lookup: CDR1 MNHEY, CDR2 SMNVEV (reference sequence). The CDR3 is made up of 13 amino acids. The chain's CDR3 is CASSARGNQPQHF. The DNA for the CDR3 is TGTGCCAGCAGTGCCAGGGGAAATCAGCCCCAGCATTTT.

J is TRBJ1-1 and V is TRBV5-1; 9 nucleotides match TRBD1. V lost 4 bases to trimming and J lost 7 bases; unmatched junction nucleotides: 8. From germline, CDR1 is SGHRS and CDR2 YFSETQ. The CDR3 extends over 14 amino acids. CDR3 sequence: CASSTRRDRDEAFF. In nucleotides, the CDR3 is TGCGCCAGCAGCACTCGCCGGGACAGGGATGAAGCTTTCTTT.

This clone was observed a handful of times. The V call is TRBV7-2, the J call TRBJ1-3; the match to TRBD1 covers 7 bases. The CDR3 is 18 residues long. The J segment lost 0 bases and the V segment lost 1 base, leaving 9 bases of the junction unmatched. Germline lookup yields CDR1 SGHTA and CDR2 FQGNSA. The CDR3 DNA reads TGTGCCAGCAGCTTAGTCTTGGGACAGTCAAGCTCTGGAAACACCATATATTTT. Encoded protein: CASSLVLGQSSSGNTIYF.

The chain links TRBV2 to TRBJ1-6; no clear D. Germline CDR1 and CDR2: SNHLY and FYNNEI. CDR3 length equals 12 residues. Trimming left V 7 bases short and J 5 bases short, with 6 bases between. The CDR3 sequence is CASTGDNSPLHF. DNA of the CDR3: TGTGCCAGCACGGGTGATAATTCACCCCTCCACTTT.

The chain is built from TRBV14 and TRBJ2-1, with 12 bases lining up with TRBD2. V was pared by 2 bases and J by 2 bases, with 4 bases of the junction left unmatched. Germline V gene data show CDR1 as SGHDN and CDR2 as FVKESK. The CDR3 runs to 17 residues. In DNA form, the CDR3 reads TGTGCCAGCAGCCAACTATCTAGCGGGGGGGCCTACAATGAGCAGTTCTTC. Residues: CASSQLSSGGAYNEQFF.

V usage is TRBV7-3 and J usage is TRBJ2-6; TRBD2 matches at 14 bases. The CDR3 loop spans 17 amino acids. Germline CDR1 is SGHTA and CDR2 is FQGTGA. With 3 bases clipped from V and 4 bases from J, the junction kept 2 bases outside the gene matches. The CDR3 DNA is TGTGCCAGCAGCTTGGGACTAGCGGGAGTCGGGGCCAACGTCCTGACTTTC. It translates to CASSLGLAGVGANVLTF.

The chain combines TRBV5-1 with TRBJ1-1; possible D gene TRBD1, 5 bases. In germline, CDR1 is SGHRS, CDR2 YFSETQ. The CDR3 contains 14 residues. The ends were cut back, 0 bases at V and 1 base at J, with 7 bases in the middle. CDR3 sequence (DNA): TGCGCCAGCAGCTTGGCCGGGGGGAACACTGAAGCTTTCTTT. It specifies CASSLAGGNTEAFF.

This clone was observed once. This sequence joins TRBV5-1 and TRBJ1-5; D is perhaps TRBD1 (6 bases). CDR3 length: 15 amino acids. Germline assignment: CDR1 SGHRS and CDR2 YFSETQ. V was pared by 1 base and J by 0 bases, with 8 bases between. The CDR3 coding sequence is TGCGCCAGCAGCTTGACAGGGCATAGCAATCAGCCCCAGCATTTT. It codes for CASSLTGHSNQPQHF.

The chain recombines TRBV19 with TRBJ2-1; tentatively, D is TRBD1 (5 bases). The CDR3 consists of 13 residues. Germline V gene lookup returns CDR1 LNHDA and CDR2 SQIVND (reference sequence). Trimming stripped 5 bases from V and 10 bases from J, with 15 bases between. CDR3 in amino acids: CASSPGSLREQFF. DNA of the CDR3: TGTGCCAGTAGTCCAGGGTCATTAAGGGAGCAGTTCTTC.